The 18 T cell receptor beta chains below all came from one sample that was sequenced in a study of blood T cells in healthy people across ages. Combining a sample-barcoded 5' primer with a J-beta primer mix, a second PCR ran for about 6 to 11 cycles. From the 5' RACE reads, TCRdb called clonotypes with MiXCR, one entry per CDR3 protein. The sample gives about 1,600,000 distinct CDR3 sequences, about 43% of which show up once; 6.5% to 10% is in the top ten. Sequenced material: blood. All receptors come from a woman aged 18-30 years in good health.

This clonotype was counted many times. V is TRBV27 and J is TRBJ2-7; 8 nucleotides align to TRBD1. The CDR3 contains 15 residues. Per the germline V gene, CDR1 is MNHEY and CDR2 is SMNVEV (reference sequence). The V and J ends lost 5 bases and 4 bases, in that order; junction bases with no gene match: 10. The CDR3 nucleotides read TGTGCCAGCAGTCCTCGTCGACAGGGGTTATACGAGCAGTACTTC. Translated, it gives CASSPRRQGLYEQYF.

This rearrangement joins TRBV29-1 to TRBJ2-3; 8 bases align to TRBD2. The germline gives CDR1 SQVTM, CDR2 ANQGSEA. V trimming: 6 bases; J trimming: 4 bases; junction bases outside the gene matches: 9. The CDR3 is 14 amino acids. The CDR3 sequence: CSVKLSGSSDTQYF. In nucleotides, the CDR3 is TGCAGCGTGAAACTAAGCGGGAGTTCAGATACGCAGTATTTT.

The chain joins TRBV20-1 to TRBJ2-3; D tentatively reads TRBD1 or TRBD2 (5 bases each). V lost 3 bases, J lost 5 bases, and 21 bases lay in between. This CDR3 spans 16 amino acids. The germline gives CDR1 DFQATT, CDR2 SNEGSKA (reference sequence). CDR3 region: CSARSLGTPEGDTQYF. CDR3 coding DNA: TGCAGTGCTAGGTCCTTAGGGACCCCAGAGGGAGATACGCAGTATTTT.

This clonotype was counted a few times. The chain combines TRBV24-1 with TRBJ2-1; tentative D call: TRBD2 (6 bases). CDR1 KGHDR and CDR2 SFDVKD come from the germline V gene. V lost 3 bases and J lost 7, with 15 bases in between. CDR3 length equals 15 residues. The CDR3 sequence is CATSDPGTGRNEQFF. The CDR3 DNA sequence: TGTGCCACCAGTGATCCCGGGACTGGGAGAAATGAGCAGTTCTTC.

There are a few counts of this clonotype. V usage is TRBV12-3 or TRBV12-4 and J usage is TRBJ1-1, with D maybe TRBD1 (6 bases). The CDR3 length is 16 residues. V shed 5 bases and J shed 0 bases, with 16 bases lying between them. As DNA, the CDR3 is TGTGCCAGCAGTAGGGGAACGGGACAAGTGAACACTGAAGCTTTCTTT. Its translation: CASSRGTGQVNTEAFF.

Note on this clonotype: At one of its ends the junction is not consistent with the germline gene, which may arise from a read error. V is TRBV4-1 and J is TRBJ1-1; 7 positions match TRBD1. Germline CDR1 MGHRA, CDR2 YSYEKL. CDR3 length: 15 residues. The CDR3 DNA follows: TGCGCCAGCAGCCCGTGGGACAGTTTGAACACTGGAGCTTTCTTT. Translating it yields CASSPWDSLNTGAFF.

Comments on this clonotype: The junction and the germline gene differ at one end; a read error may be behind it. The DNA of the CDR3 is TGCGCCAACAGCGACACCGGGACTAGGGGGGAGACCCAGTACTTC. It translates to CANSDTGTRGETQYF. The J gene is TRBJ2-5, the V gene TRBV5-1; 8 bases align to TRBD2. The CDR3 runs to 15 residues. The germline V gene has CDR1 SGHRS and CDR2 YFSETQ. The whole variable domain, remainder taken from reference TRBV5-1 and TRBJ2-5, is KAGVTQTPRYLIKTRGQQVTLSCSPISGHRSVSWYQQTPGQGLQFLFEYFSETQRNKGNFPGRFSGRQFSNSRSEMNVSTLELGDSALYLCANSDTGTRGETQYFGPGTRLLVL.

The rearrangement links TRBV11-2 to TRBJ1-1, with TRBD1 matching over 9 bases. CDR1 SGHAT and CDR2 FQNNGV come from the germline V gene. CDR3 length: 14 residues. The ends lost 4 bases at V and 11 bases at J; junction bases unmatched: 11. CDR3 DNA sequence: TGTGCCAGCAGCTCCGGGACAGGGCAAGCAACGGCTTTCTTT. Its protein product is CASSSGTGQATAFF.

The chain couples TRBV27 to TRBJ1-2, with 7 bases that match TRBD1. This CDR3 has 13 residues. Per the germline V gene, CDR1 is MNHEY and CDR2 is SMNVEV (reference sequence). Germline trimming cut 6 bases from V and 8 bases from J; bases unmatched to any gene: 9. CDR3 residues: CASRRTGGGGYTF. In nucleotides, the CDR3 is TGTGCCAGCAGAAGGACAGGCGGGGGAGGCTACACCTTC.

The chain links TRBV15 to TRBJ1-1; D ambiguous. The CDR3 has 15 residues. Germline V gene data show CDR1 as LNHNV and CDR2 as YYDKDF (reference sequence). Trimming took 1 base from V and 1 from J, leaving 10 bases between them. The CDR3 nucleotides read TGTGCCACCAGCAGAGGACCCCTGGGGAACACTGAAGCTTTCTTT. Encoded protein: CATSRGPLGNTEAFF.

The rearrangement uses TRBV4-1 and TRBJ2-7; D not certain. The CDR3 covers 14 residues. V dropped 2 bases and J dropped 1 base, with 9 bases sitting between them. Germline CDR1 and CDR2: MGHRA and YSYEKL. This CDR3 reads CASSQWALSYEQYF. The CDR3 coding sequence is TGCGCCAGCAGCCAATGGGCACTATCCTACGAGCAGTACTTC.

This clonotype appeared a few times. This sequence joins TRBV7-8 and TRBJ2-7, with 7 bases lining up with TRBD1. Germline CDR1 SGHVS, CDR2 FQNEAQ. J gave up 9 bases and V 5 bases, and 13 bases lay outside the gene matches. The CDR3 is made up of 14 amino acids. This CDR3 reads CASSPHPTGRGQYF. The CDR3 DNA follows: TGTGCCAGCAGCCCACATCCGACAGGGCGTGGGCAGTACTTC.

This clonotype was counted between two and nine times. The chain carries TRBV3-1 and TRBJ1-4; D gene uncertain. Trimming removed 0 bases at V and 0 bases at J, with 11 bases between. This CDR3 spans 17 amino acids. Germline CDR1 LGHDT, CDR2 YNNKEL (reference sequence). CDR3 sequence reads: CASSQDQESATNEKLFF. The CDR3 nucleotides are TGTGCCAGCAGCCAAGATCAAGAGTCCGCAACTAATGAAAAACTGTTTTTT.

The rearrangement joins TRBV30 to TRBJ1-1; D gene unclear. V lost 0 bases, J lost 1 base, and 9 bases lay in between. There are 14 residues in the CDR3. Germline CDR1 reads GTSNPN; CDR2 reads SVGIG (reference sequence). CDR3 protein: CAWSVSHRNTEAFF. For the CDR3, the DNA is TGTGCCTGGAGTGTTTCCCACCGGAACACTGAAGCTTTCTTT.

This clonotype was counted only a few times. The V gene is TRBV10-3, the J gene TRBJ1-5, with D maybe TRBD1 (6 bases). The CDR3 contains 14 residues. Trimming stripped 4 bases from V and 4 bases from J, with 11 bases between. Germline V lookup: CDR1 ENHRY, CDR2 SYGVKD. DNA of the CDR3: TGTGCCATCAGTGTGACAGGTCAGAATCAGCCCCAGCATTTT. This translates into CAISVTGQNQPQHF.

This clonotype appeared a few times. The chain combines TRBV7-2 with TRBJ1-4; 7 nucleotides agree with TRBD1. CDR3 length: 17 residues. V lost 2 bases, J lost 5 bases, and 11 bases stayed unmatched. Per germline, CDR1 SGHTA and CDR2 FQGNSA. This CDR3 reads CASSLRMGQPLNEKLFF. CDR3 nucleotides: TGTGCCAGCAGCTTACGAATGGGACAGCCCTTAAATGAAAAACTGTTTTTT.

This clonotype came up a few times. The chain joins TRBV6-2 or TRBV6-3 to TRBJ2-1, with 7 bases matching TRBD2. CDR1 and CDR2 (germline): MNHEY, SVGEGT. V was pared by 5 bases and J by 12 bases, with 16 bases of the junction left unmatched. The CDR3 has 15 amino acids. CDR3 sequence reads: CASSQVAGVIYGQFF. As DNA, the CDR3 is TGTGCCAGCAGTCAGGTGGCGGGGGTTATCTATGGGCAGTTCTTC.

CDR3 bases: TGCGCCAGCAGCCAATTATCTGGTGGCAATCAGCCCCAGCATTTT. It encodes CASSQLSGGNQPQHF. The chain carries TRBV4-1 and TRBJ1-5; D unresolved. The CDR3 length is 15 residues. The V and J ends lost 2 bases and 2 bases respectively, with 10 bases between them. The germline V gene encodes CDR1 MGHRA and CDR2 YSYEKL.